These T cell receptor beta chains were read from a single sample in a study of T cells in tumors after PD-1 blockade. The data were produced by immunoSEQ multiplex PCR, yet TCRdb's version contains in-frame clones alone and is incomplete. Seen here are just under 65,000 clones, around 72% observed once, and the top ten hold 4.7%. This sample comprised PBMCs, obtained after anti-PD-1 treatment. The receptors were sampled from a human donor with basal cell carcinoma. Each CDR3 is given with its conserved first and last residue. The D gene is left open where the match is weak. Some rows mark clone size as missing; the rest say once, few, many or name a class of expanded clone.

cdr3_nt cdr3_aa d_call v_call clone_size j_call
TGTGCCAGTAGTATAGTGGGGGTCGCCTACGAGCAGTACTTC CASSIVGVAYEQYF - TRBV19 - TRBJ2-7
TGCACCAGCAGTACAGCAGGTTGCTCCTACAATGAGCAGTTCTTC CTSSTAGCSYNEQFF - TRBV1 - TRBJ2-1
TGTGCCAGCACCCGAGAGCGAGCCTCAAGCACAGATACGCAATATTTT CASTRERASSTDTQYF - TRBV6-4 - TRBJ2-3
TGTGCCAGCAGGGACAGGGTTTCCACTGAAGCTTTCTTT CASRDRVSTEAFF TRBD1 TRBV2 - TRBJ1-1
TGTGCCAGCAGCTTAGGGGAACTAGCGGGGAGCCAAGAGACCCAGTACTTC CASSLGELAGSQETQYF TRBD2 TRBV7-6 - TRBJ2-5
TGTGCCATCAGTGAGGCGGCAATCAACACCGGGGAGCTGTTTTTT CAISEAAINTGELFF - TRBV10-3 - TRBJ2-2
TGTGCCAGCCAGATTATGACTGAAGCTTTCTTT CASQIMTEAFF - TRBV2 many TRBJ1-1
TGTGCCACTTCCAGGGGCGCAGGGTCCTACGAGCAGTACTTC CATSRGAGSYEQYF - TRBV24-1 - TRBJ2-7
TGTGCCAGCAGTAGGACAGGGCCGAGGGGCTACACCTTC CASSRTGPRGYTF TRBD1 TRBV28 few TRBJ1-2
TGTGCCAGCAATCCGACAGGGGATAACACTGAAGCTTTCTTT CASNPTGDNTEAFF TRBD1 TRBV2 - TRBJ1-1
TGTGCCAGCAGCGGATGGGACAGGGAGAGAAGGGATGAGCAGTTCTTC CASSGWDRERRDEQFF TRBD1 TRBV7-9 few TRBJ2-1
TGCGCCAGCAGCTTGGAACCCGCGGGGGTCAACAATGAGCAGTTCTTC CASSLEPAGVNNEQFF TRBD2 TRBV5-1 - TRBJ2-1
TGTGCCAGCAGTTTTAATAGCGAGCAGTACTTC CASSFNSEQYF - TRBV28 few TRBJ2-7
TGTGCCAGTAGTGGGCGGGGACATGGCTACACCTTC CASSGRGHGYTF - TRBV19 - TRBJ1-2
TGCGCCAGCAGCTCCACAGGGGGCCAAGAGACCCAGTACTTC CASSSTGGQETQYF TRBD1 TRBV5-1 - TRBJ2-5
TGTGCCAGCAGTCGAGACAGGGGTGGAACTGAAGCTTTCTTT CASSRDRGGTEAFF TRBD1 TRBV6-5 - TRBJ1-1